These T cell receptor beta chains were read from a single sample in a study of spatial heterogeneity in lung cancer. TCRdb redid the calling of the 5' RACE reads with MiXCR, one entry per CDR3 protein. The sample includes about 15,000 distinct CDR3 sequences, about 7.9% of them seen just once. Here the sequenced sample was PBMCs, taken at surgery. The receptors shown here come from a female donor with early-stage non-small cell lung cancer. CDR3s include the opening cysteine and the closing phenylalanine or tryptophan. The order of the fields is CDR3 DNA, CDR3 protein, clone size, J gene, D gene, V gene. The D gene is left open where the match is weak. Size tells how often a clone was seen (once, few, many) or the class of an expanded clone, and some rows leave it out.

TGTGCCAGCAGTTTAAGGGCCCAGACTGAGCAGTTCTTC	CASSLRAQTEQFF	many	TRBJ2-1	NA	TRBV27
TGTGCCAGCGCGCGAGACGGGGAGCTGTTTTTT	CASARDGELFF	many	TRBJ2-2	NA	TRBV9
TGCGCCAGCAGCCAAGCCCTAGCGGGAGGTGCAGATACGCAGTATTTT	CASSQALAGGADTQYF	many	TRBJ2-3	TRBD2	TRBV4-1
TGTGCCTGGAGTGTACCCGGGTACGAGCAGTACTTC	CAWSVPGYEQYF	many	TRBJ2-7	NA	TRBV30
TGTGCCAGCAGTTATAGCGCTAAAGAGCAGTTCTTC	CASSYSAKEQFF	many	TRBJ2-1	NA	TRBV28
TGCAGCGTTCGACAGGGGCCAACTGAAGCTTTCTTT	CSVRQGPTEAFF	NA	TRBJ1-1	TRBD1	TRBV29-1
TGTGCCACCAAAAGGGGACTGACTAACTATGGCTACACCTTC	CATKRGLTNYGYTF	medium-sized	TRBJ1-2	NA	TRBV4-2
TGTGCCAGCAGCCTCCAAGGACAGCAAGAGACCCAGTACTTC	CASSLQGQQETQYF	many	TRBJ2-5	NA	TRBV4-2
TGCAGTGCTACCCTAGGGGCAGGTTATAGCAGCAATCAGCCCCAGCATTTT	CSATLGAGYSSNQPQHF	many	TRBJ1-5	NA	TRBV20-1
TGCGCCAGCAGCTTGGCACGGGGGAACACTGAAGCTTTCTTT	CASSLARGNTEAFF	NA	TRBJ1-1	NA	TRBV5-1
TGTGCTAGTAAACGGACCATGAACACTGAAGCTTTCTTT	CASKRTMNTEAFF	few	TRBJ1-1	NA	TRBV12-5
TGTGCCAGCATTCGGGGCGGGGCAGAGACCCAGTACTTC	CASIRGGAETQYF	few	TRBJ2-5	NA	TRBV6-6
TGTGCCAGCAGCCCAACCGGGACAGCATACGAGCAGTACTTC	CASSPTGTAYEQYF	NA	TRBJ2-7	TRBD1	TRBV28
TGCAGCGTTGAGAGGGGGCGCGGGAACACTGAAGCTTTCTTT	CSVERGRGNTEAFF	NA	TRBJ1-1	TRBD1	TRBV29-1
TGTGCCAGCTCACCCCAGGGAGATCAGCCCCAGCATTTT	CASSPQGDQPQHF	many	TRBJ1-5	NA	TRBV18
TGTGCCAGCGCCCCGACAGGCTCTTCCTACGAGCAGTACTTC	CASAPTGSSYEQYF	many	TRBJ2-7	NA	TRBV28
TGTGCCAGCAGTCTACCCACGGACGTGTCACCCCTCCACTTT	CASSLPTDVSPLHF	few	TRBJ1-6	NA	TRBV6-6